This T cell receptor beta chain was identified during a study of neoadjuvant nivolumab and ipilimumab in lung cancer. Study-wide results and caveats: Only a small number of samples underwent TCR sequencing.

Concerning this clone: The antigen remains unidentified.

Clones were read by immunoSEQ multiplex PCR, and TCRdb kept only the in-frame ones, dropping some. The table lists some 26,000 clones, approximately 78% of them singletons, with about 9% in the top ten. Trimming stripped 0 bases from V and 5 bases from J, with 12 bases between. The CDR3 runs to 14 residues. The germline V gene has CDR1 SGHRS and CDR2 YFSETQ. The V and J genes are TRBV5-1 and TRBJ2-7; D call uncertain. The sequencing used tumor tissue, collected after neoadjuvant nivolumab, alone or with ipilimumab, at or shortly before surgery. The sequence derives from an adult with non-small cell lung cancer. The CDR3 DNA follows: TGCGCCAGCAGCTTGGCCAGGATGACGGACGAGCAGTACTTC. It codes for CASSLARMTDEQYF.